Listed here is a single T cell receptor (beta chain). What it binds is not known. Data came from immunoSEQ multiplex PCR; TCRdb stores just in-frame clones and leaves some out. The top ten hold under 5% of the sample, which has about 120,000 clones, around 86% seen once. This entry is derived from a study of cytomegalovirus exposure and HLA in healthy donors. Overall study: In a later analysis, it was reported that the approximately 110 validation repertoires had been produced on the same platform as the 700 or so repertoires belonging to the first cohort. General study findings and limits: The finding came from a later analysis; first-cohort TCR clusters tended to co-occur in the roughly 120 validation repertoires. While the bulk of TCR sequences proved rare, some public TCRs turned up in many donors.

It was the roughly 130-subject validation cohort, separate from the approximately 620-subject first cohort, to which the donors belonged. Trimming removed 5 bases from V and 0 bases from J; junction bases left unmatched: 8. Per the germline V gene, CDR1 is PRHDT and CDR2 is FYEKMQ (reference sequence). The CDR3 contains 16 residues. The specimen sequenced was PBMCs. The clonotype comes from a man between 18 and 35 years old in good health and CMV-seronegative. This chain joins TRBV13 and TRBJ2-3; 7 positions agree with TRBD1. CDR3 residues: CASSIVQGSSTDTQYF. The CDR3 DNA sequence: TGTGCCAGCAGCATCGTACAGGGGTCTAGCACAGATACGCAGTATTTT.